A single TCR beta chain is shown here with its context. Second-dose schedules of about 4 or about 12 weeks were combined. This sample was taken from a study of T cell responses to AZD1222 COVID-19 vaccine. Measured with immunoSEQ multiplex PCR; TCRdb has only the in-frame clones, and not every one. The sample holds some 110,000 clones, roughly 90% seen once. The TCR was taken from an adult who received the AZD1222 COVID-19 vaccine. Here the sequenced sample was peripheral blood, taken 28 days after the second AZD1222 dose.

This CDR3 is CASSQELWGNTIYF. The CDR3 nucleotides read TGTGCCAGCAGCCAAGAACTATGGGGAAACACCATATATTTT. The chain carries TRBV14 and TRBJ1-3; unclear D gene. The CDR3 spans 14 residues. Germline CDR1 is SGHDN and CDR2 is FVKESK. With 0 bases removed from V and 4 bases from J, the gap between germline ends came to 7 bases.